This note documents a single T cell receptor beta chain sequence. Its cognate antigen has yet to be identified. There are no base qualities to consult, and no much larger clone falls within one base. Trimming at the junction amounts to 2 bases on V and 6 bases on J, and the germline ends lie 15 bases apart. For CDR1 and CDR2, the germline V gene (reference sequence) lists LGHDT and YNNKEL. The CDR3 measures 15 amino acids from cysteine to phenylalanine. Only the CDR3 region is kept as DNA, spanning 45 bases read in frame from base 1. This specimen belongs to a study of blood T cells in healthy people across ages (dated by TCRdb to between 2015 and 2017). In the study overall: In model experiments, template switching captured about one uniquely barcoded TCR beta cDNA molecule for every two T cells. Age-related changes in TCR beta repertoire diversity were measured in the study by deep sequencing normalized with unique cDNA molecular identifiers. The donors were split into four age groups: young (average about 16 years), middle-aged (roughly 42), aged (around 67) and long-lived (under 90). Donors of different ages were randomly distributed across sequencing lanes to avoid experimental bias. Two additional independent replicas of 1 million unique cDNA reads from the same blood draw were analyzed for two donors (one aged 18 to 30 and one aged 80 or older).

Overall study outcomes, separate from this receptor: There was a strong correlation between observed TCR beta diversity and the percentage of naive T cells measured by flow cytometry. As age increased, observed TCR beta diversity per million T cells dropped in a roughly linear way, and a significant reduction was already evident by age approximately 40. Compared with the aged group, the long-lived group had more naive CD4+ T cells, fewer expanded clones and increased TCR diversity, a pattern suggesting age selection. Conclusive comparison of naive and antigen-experienced compartments was prevented by the profiling of bulk unsorted PBMCs. Estimates of total diversity based on one million sequenced T cells were regarded as lower bounds and as underestimates. Donor CMV infection status was unknown, potentially confounding age-related changes in expanded clonotypes.

The library was obtained by 5' RACE. Sequenced using an Illumina HiSeq 2500. A second about 6 to 11 cycle PCR used a sample-barcoded 5' primer and a J-beta primer mix. Each TCR beta cDNA molecule received a unique molecular identifier from a template-switch 5' adaptor carrying 12 random nucleotides. Each sample yielded at least 2.5 million CDR3-containing paired-end reads. First-strand cDNA was synthesized from all RNA with the Mint cDNA synthesis kit, primed by a TRBC-specific oligonucleotide. All cDNA was treated with uracil-DNA glycosylase and then went through a first 18-cycle PCR with the universal primers M1SS and BC2_uni_R. The study's processing was this. Each sample was normalized by randomly selecting 1 million high-quality reads, each carrying a distinct molecular identifier. Reads sharing molecular identifiers were discarded rather than binned into consensus sequences. MiTCR, with a Q25 quality threshold and the strictest error-elimination algorithm, was used for CDR3 identification, clonotype clustering and error correction. A nonparametric unseen species model with Euler transformation was used to estimate a lower bound on total TCR beta diversity. Using fastp trimming at Q25 and MiXCR clonotype assembly, TCRdb reanalyzed the public sequencing data and kept in-frame beta chains. Each CDR3 protein appears once, grouped with its most common genes and DNA. The V and J calls reflect TCRdb's pipeline rather than the authors' work. The sample yields approximately 1,000,000 distinct CDR3 sequences; 35% to 40% were counted once. The top ten hold around 13% of the sample.

The approximately 41 donors, aged about 6 to 100 years, were systemically healthy Caucasian individuals from Russia. Each donor gave about 9.7 milliliters of peripheral blood, drawn into EDTA-treated Vacutainer tubes. PBMCs were isolated by Ficoll-Paque density-gradient centrifugation, with at least 7 million obtained per sample. Total RNA, at least 5 micrograms per sample, was extracted from PBMCs with Trizol reagent. Naive CD45RAhigh/CD27high T cell percentages were measured by flow cytometry on a PBMC aliquot from every donor. The sequence came from a man aged 18 to 30 in good health. This sequence uses TRBV3-1 and TRBJ2-3, with TRBD2 perhaps the D gene, on 5 matching bases. Material for sequencing was blood. The CDR3 has the sequence CASSQPPSTEDTQYF. The DNA reads as follows: TGTGCCAGCAGCCAACCCCCTAGCACCGAGGATACGCAGTATTTT.